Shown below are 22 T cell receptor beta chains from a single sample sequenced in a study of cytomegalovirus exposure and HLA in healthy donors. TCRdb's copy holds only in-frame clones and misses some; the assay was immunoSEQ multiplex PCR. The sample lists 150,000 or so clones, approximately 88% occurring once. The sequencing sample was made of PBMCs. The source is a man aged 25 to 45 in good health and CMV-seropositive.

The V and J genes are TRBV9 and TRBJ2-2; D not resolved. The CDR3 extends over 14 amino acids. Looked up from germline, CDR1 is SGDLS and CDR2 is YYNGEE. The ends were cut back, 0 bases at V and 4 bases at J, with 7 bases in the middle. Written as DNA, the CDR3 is TGTGCCAGCAGCGTAGCCGTCGGCACCGGGGAGCTGTTTTTT. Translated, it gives CASSVAVGTGELFF.

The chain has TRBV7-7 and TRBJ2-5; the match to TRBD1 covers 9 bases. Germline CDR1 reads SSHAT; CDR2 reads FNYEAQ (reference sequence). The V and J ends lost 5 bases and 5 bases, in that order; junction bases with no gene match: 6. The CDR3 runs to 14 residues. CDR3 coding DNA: TGTGCCAGCAGCACCTCGACAGGGGGGGAGACCCAGTACTTC. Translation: CASSTSTGGETQYF.

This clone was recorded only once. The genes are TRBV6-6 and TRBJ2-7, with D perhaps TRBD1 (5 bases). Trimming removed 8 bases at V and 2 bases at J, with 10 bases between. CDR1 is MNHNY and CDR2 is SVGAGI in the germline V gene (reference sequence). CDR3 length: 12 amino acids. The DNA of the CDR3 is TGTGCCAGCTGGCAGGGTCCCTACGAGCAGTACTTC. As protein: CASWQGPYEQYF.

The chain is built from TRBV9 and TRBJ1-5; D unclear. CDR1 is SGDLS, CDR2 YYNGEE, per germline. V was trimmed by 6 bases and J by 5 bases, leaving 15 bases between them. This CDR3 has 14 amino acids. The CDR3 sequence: CASNNDTEDQPQHF. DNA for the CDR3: TGTGCCAGCAACAACGACACCGAAGATCAGCCCCAGCATTTT.

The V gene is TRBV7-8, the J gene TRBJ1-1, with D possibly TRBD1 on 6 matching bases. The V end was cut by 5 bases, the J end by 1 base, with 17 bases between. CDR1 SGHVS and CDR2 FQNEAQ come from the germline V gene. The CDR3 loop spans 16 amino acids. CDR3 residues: CASSINPRGRNTEAFF. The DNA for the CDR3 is TGTGCCAGCAGCATAAACCCCAGGGGAAGGAACACTGAAGCTTTCTTT.

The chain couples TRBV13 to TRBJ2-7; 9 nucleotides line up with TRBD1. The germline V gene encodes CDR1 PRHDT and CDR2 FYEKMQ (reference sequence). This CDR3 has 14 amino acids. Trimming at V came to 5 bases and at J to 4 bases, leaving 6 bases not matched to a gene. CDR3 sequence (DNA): TGTGCCAGCAGCCGACAGGGGGAAGCTTACGAGCAGTACTTC. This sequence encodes CASSRQGEAYEQYF.

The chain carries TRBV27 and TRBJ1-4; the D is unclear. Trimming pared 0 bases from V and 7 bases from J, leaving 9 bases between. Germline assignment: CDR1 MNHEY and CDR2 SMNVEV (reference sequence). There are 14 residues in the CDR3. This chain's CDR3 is CASSLSPGSEKLFF. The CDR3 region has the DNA TGTGCCAGCAGTTTATCCCCAGGTAGTGAAAAACTGTTTTTT.

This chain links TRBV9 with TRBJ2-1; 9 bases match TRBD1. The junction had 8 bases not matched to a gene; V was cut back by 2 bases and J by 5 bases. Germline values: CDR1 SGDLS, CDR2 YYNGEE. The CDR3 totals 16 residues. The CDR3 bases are TGTGCCAGCAGCGTCTCGTGGGGGACAGGGAACAATGAGCAGTTCTTC. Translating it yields CASSVSWGTGNNEQFF.

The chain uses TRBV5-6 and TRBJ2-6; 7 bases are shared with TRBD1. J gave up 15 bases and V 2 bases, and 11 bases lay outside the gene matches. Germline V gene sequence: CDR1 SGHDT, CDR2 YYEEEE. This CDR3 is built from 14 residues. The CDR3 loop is CASSLQGPEPPLTF. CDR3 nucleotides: TGTGCCAGCAGCTTACAGGGGCCCGAGCCTCCCCTGACTTTC.

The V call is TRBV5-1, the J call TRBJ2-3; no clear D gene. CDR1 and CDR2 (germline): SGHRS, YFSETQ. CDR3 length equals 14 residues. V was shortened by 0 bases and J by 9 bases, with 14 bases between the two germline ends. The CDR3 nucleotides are TGCGCCAGCAGCTTGGCGGTTGAGCCCCCCACGCAGTATTTT. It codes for CASSLAVEPPTQYF.

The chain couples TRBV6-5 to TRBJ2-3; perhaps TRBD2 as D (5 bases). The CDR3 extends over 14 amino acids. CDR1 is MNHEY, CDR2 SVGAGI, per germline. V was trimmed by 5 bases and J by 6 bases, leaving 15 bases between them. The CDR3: CASSVGRETDTQYF. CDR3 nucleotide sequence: TGTGCCAGCAGTGTGGGTCGGGAAACGGATACGCAGTATTTT.

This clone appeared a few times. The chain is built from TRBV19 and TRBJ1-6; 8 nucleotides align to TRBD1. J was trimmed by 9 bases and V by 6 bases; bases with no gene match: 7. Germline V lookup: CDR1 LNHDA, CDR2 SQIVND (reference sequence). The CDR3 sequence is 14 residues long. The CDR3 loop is CASRLGQEGSPLHF. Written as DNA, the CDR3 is TGTGCCAGTAGGTTGGGACAGGAGGGTTCACCCCTCCACTTT.

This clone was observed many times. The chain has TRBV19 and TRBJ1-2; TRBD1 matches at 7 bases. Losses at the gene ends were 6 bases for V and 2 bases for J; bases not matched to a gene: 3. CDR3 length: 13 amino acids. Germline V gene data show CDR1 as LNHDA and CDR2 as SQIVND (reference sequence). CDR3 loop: CASRAGQNYGYTF. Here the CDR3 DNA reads TGTGCCAGTAGGGCGGGACAGAACTATGGCTACACCTTC.

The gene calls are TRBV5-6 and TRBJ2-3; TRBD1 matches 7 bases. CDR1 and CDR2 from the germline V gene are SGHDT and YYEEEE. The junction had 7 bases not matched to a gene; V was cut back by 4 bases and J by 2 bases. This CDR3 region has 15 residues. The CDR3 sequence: CASSPGTAFTDTQYF. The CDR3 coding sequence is TGTGCCAGCAGCCCCGGGACAGCATTCACAGATACGCAGTATTTT.

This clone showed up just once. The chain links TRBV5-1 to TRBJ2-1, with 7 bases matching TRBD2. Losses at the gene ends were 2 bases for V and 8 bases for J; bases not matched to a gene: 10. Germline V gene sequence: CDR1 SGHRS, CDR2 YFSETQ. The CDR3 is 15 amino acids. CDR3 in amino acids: CASSLLALRGYEQFF. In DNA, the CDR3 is TGCGCCAGCAGCTTACTAGCGCTTAGAGGGTATGAGCAGTTCTTC.

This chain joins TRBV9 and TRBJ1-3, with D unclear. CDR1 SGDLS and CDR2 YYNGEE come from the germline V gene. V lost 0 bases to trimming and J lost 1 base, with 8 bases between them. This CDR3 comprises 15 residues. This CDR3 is CASSVAQNSGNTIYF. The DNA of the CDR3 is TGTGCCAGCAGCGTAGCTCAGAATTCTGGAAACACCATATATTTT.

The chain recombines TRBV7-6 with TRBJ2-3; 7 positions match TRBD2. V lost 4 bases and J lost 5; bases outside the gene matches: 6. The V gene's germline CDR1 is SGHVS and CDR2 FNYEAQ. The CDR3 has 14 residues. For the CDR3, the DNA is TGTGCCAGCAGCTCGCCTCGCGGGGGAGATACGCAGTATTTT. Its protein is CASSSPRGGDTQYF.

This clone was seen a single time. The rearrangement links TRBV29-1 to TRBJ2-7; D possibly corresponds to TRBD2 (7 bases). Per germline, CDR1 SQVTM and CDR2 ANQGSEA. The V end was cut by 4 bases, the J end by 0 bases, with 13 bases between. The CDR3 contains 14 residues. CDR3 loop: CSVGYRGGSYEQYF. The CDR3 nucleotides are TGCAGCGTTGGATATAGGGGGGGCTCCTACGAGCAGTACTTC.

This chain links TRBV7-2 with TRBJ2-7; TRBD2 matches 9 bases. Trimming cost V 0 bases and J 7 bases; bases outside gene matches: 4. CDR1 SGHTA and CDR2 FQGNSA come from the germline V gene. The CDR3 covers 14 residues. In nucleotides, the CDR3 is TGTGCCAGCAGCTTAGCGGTGACTAGCGGAGAGCAGTACTTC. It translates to CASSLAVTSGEQYF.

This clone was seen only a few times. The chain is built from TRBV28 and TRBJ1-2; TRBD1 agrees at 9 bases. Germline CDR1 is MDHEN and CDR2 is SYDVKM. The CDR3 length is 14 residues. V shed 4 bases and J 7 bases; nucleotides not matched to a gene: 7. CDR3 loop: CASSSGQGFSGYTF. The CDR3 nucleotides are TGTGCCAGCAGTTCGGGACAGGGATTTAGTGGCTACACCTTC.

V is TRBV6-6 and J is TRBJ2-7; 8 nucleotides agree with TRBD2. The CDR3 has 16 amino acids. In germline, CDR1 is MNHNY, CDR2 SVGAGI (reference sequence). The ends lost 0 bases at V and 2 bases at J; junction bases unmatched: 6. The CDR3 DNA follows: TGTGCCAGCAGTTACTCTAGCGGGATTCTTACCTACGAGCAGTACTTC. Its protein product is CASSYSSGILTYEQYF.

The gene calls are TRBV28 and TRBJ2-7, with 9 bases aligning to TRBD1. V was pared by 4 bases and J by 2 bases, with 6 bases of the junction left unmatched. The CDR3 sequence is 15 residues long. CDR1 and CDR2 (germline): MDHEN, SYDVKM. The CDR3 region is CASSSRGDRAYEQYF. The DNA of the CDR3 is TGTGCCAGCAGTTCCAGGGGGGACAGGGCCTACGAGCAGTACTTC.